These 24 T cell receptor beta chains share one sample of origin, sequenced in a study of T-cell reconstitution after alpha-beta-depleted transplantation in children. TCRbeta library construction was performed incorporating unique molecular identifiers. Using its own MiXCR run on the PCR reads, TCRdb lists one record per CDR3 protein. The sample holds roughly 500,000 distinct CDR3 sequences; around 12% are singletons and the top ten take 5% to 6%. Sequencing used PBMCs from the stem cell graft donor, obtained from the stem cell graft. Receptor source: a human donor who donated a stem cell graft to a child with combined immunodeficiency.

This clonotype was detected a few times. This sequence joins TRBV29-1 and TRBJ2-5; 12 nucleotides agree with TRBD2. The CDR3 consists of 13 residues. V lost 5 bases and J lost 5; bases outside the gene matches: 3. Looked up from germline, CDR1 is SQVTM and CDR2 is ANQGSEA. The CDR3 DNA follows: TGCAGCGTTCCGACTAGCGGGGGCGAGACCCAGTACTTC. Its protein product is CSVPTSGGETQYF.

V is TRBV20-1 and J is TRBJ2-1; 10 bases are a match to TRBD2. This CDR3 region has 17 residues. Per germline, CDR1 DFQATT and CDR2 SNEGSKA (reference sequence). After removal of 1 base from V and 3 bases from J, the junction contained 9 bases not matched to a gene. This CDR3 reads CSARVTSGVAVYNEQFF. The DNA of the CDR3 is TGCAGTGCTAGAGTAACTAGCGGGGTCGCAGTCTACAATGAGCAGTTCTTC.

The chain recombines TRBV13 with TRBJ2-2; possible D gene TRBD2, 6 bases. The CDR3 consists of 16 residues. Per germline, CDR1 PRHDT and CDR2 FYEKMQ (reference sequence). Trimming left V 5 bases short and J 4 bases short, with 17 bases between. CDR3 nucleotides: TGTGCCAGCAGCCCTTTTCCGGGAGCCCGCACCGGGGAGCTGTTTTTT. This gives the protein CASSPFPGARTGELFF. Full variable domain (rest looked up from reference TRBV13 and TRBJ2-2): AAGVIQSPRHLIKEKRETATLKCYPIPRHDTVYWYQQGPGQDPQFLISFYEKMQSDKGSIPDRFSAQQFSDYHSELNMSSLELGDSALYFCASSPFPGARTGELFFGEGSRLTVL.

This clonotype was detected many times. The rearrangement links TRBV2 to TRBJ2-1, with D perhaps matching TRBD2 (5 bases). Germline V gives CDR1 SNHLY, CDR2 FYNNEI. This CDR3 contains 13 residues. Trimming shortened V by 6 bases and J by 6 bases, and 12 bases separated the two germline ends. The CDR3 region is CASRLEALNEQFF. The CDR3 nucleotides are TGTGCCAGCAGACTGGAGGCGCTCAATGAGCAGTTCTTC.

This clonotype was counted ten times or more. The chain combines TRBV19 with TRBJ2-3; 12 bases align to TRBD2. Germline-derived CDR1 and CDR2 are LNHDA and SQIVND (reference sequence). This CDR3 comprises 14 residues. Losses at the gene ends were 6 bases for V and 4 bases for J; bases not matched to a gene: 2. This CDR3 is CASRASGGADTQYF. The DNA of the CDR3 is TGTGCCAGTAGGGCTAGCGGGGGGGCAGATACGCAGTATTTT.

V usage is TRBV27 and J usage is TRBJ2-1; D gene ambiguous. Germline-derived CDR1 and CDR2 are MNHEY and SMNVEV (reference sequence). V gave up 5 bases and J gave up 2 bases, with 16 bases separating them. This CDR3 has 16 amino acids. CDR3 residues: CASSQITRPPYNEQFF. In DNA form, the CDR3 reads TGTGCCAGCAGTCAAATCACTCGTCCACCCTACAATGAGCAGTTCTTC.

This clonotype was detected many times. The V call is TRBV12-3 or TRBV12-4, the J call TRBJ1-1; 8 nucleotides agree with TRBD1. The V gene end was trimmed by 4 bases and the J gene end by 3 bases; junction bases not matched to a gene: 7. This CDR3 has 15 amino acids. CDR3 protein: CASSYSGGTHTEAFF. The CDR3 DNA reads TGTGCCAGCAGTTATTCAGGGGGCACTCACACTGAAGCTTTCTTT.

This clonotype was recorded a few times. The genes are TRBV7-2 and TRBJ2-1; the D gene is possibly TRBD1 (6 bases). The CDR3 is 15 residues long. V dropped 5 bases and J dropped 7 bases, with 18 bases sitting between them. Germline assignment: CDR1 SGHTA and CDR2 FQGNSA. The chain's CDR3 is CASSRRTGSGNEQFF. The CDR3 DNA reads TGTGCCAGCAGCCGCCGAACAGGGTCGGGGAATGAGCAGTTCTTC.

The rearrangement links TRBV23-1 to TRBJ1-5; no clear D gene. TRBV23-1 belongs to the ORF category, with a function that is uncertain. Deletions cut 2 bases from V and 3 bases from J, with 14 bases between. The CDR3 sequence is 16 residues long. CDR3 loop: CASSQSGGQFNQPQHF. As DNA, the CDR3 is TGCGCCAGCAGTCAAAGCGGCGGTCAATTCAATCAGCCCCAGCATTTT.

This clonotype was counted only a few times. J is TRBJ2-5 and V is TRBV7-9; no clear D. In germline, CDR1 is SEHNR, CDR2 FQNEAQ (reference sequence). Trimming pared 3 bases from V and 3 bases from J, leaving 11 bases between. This CDR3 comprises 14 residues. The DNA of the CDR3 is TGTGCCAGCAGCTTTGGTGGGGTAGAAGAGACCCAGTACTTC. Its protein product is CASSFGGVEETQYF.

V is TRBV5-1 and J is TRBJ1-2; TRBD1 aligns across 10 bases. Germline assignment: CDR1 SGHRS and CDR2 YFSETQ. V shed 4 bases and J 3 bases; nucleotides not matched to a gene: 9. The length of the CDR3 is 16 residues. CDR3 loop: CASSPTGTGDYYGYTF. For the CDR3, the DNA is TGCGCCAGCAGCCCCACCGGGACAGGGGACTACTATGGCTACACCTTC.

V is TRBV6-2 or TRBV6-3 and J is TRBJ2-7; 7 nucleotides align to TRBD1. This CDR3 has 14 amino acids. Germline-derived CDR1 and CDR2 are MNHEY and SVGEGT. The J segment lost 2 bases and the V segment lost 6 bases, leaving 7 bases of the junction unmatched. This CDR3 reads CASRATGAPYEQYF. Written as DNA, the CDR3 is TGTGCCAGCAGAGCAACAGGGGCCCCCTACGAGCAGTACTTC.

The table lists this clonotype with a few counts. This sequence joins TRBV4-3 and TRBJ1-2; D gene ambiguous. With 2 bases removed from V and 2 bases from J, the gap between germline ends came to 12 bases. The CDR3 contains 15 residues. Germline lookup yields CDR1 LGHNA and CDR2 YSLEER. This CDR3 reads CASSQTRADNYGYTF. In nucleotides, the CDR3 is TGCGCCAGCAGCCAAACACGAGCAGACAACTATGGCTACACCTTC.

This clonotype has just a few counts. This chain connects TRBV3-1 to TRBJ1-5; D is unresolved. This CDR3 is 15 amino acids long. CDR1 LGHDT and CDR2 YNNKEL come from the germline V gene (reference sequence). V was trimmed by 4 bases and J by 2 bases, leaving 12 bases between them. CDR3 coding DNA: TGTGCCAGCAGCCGAGGGAGAACACGCAATCAGCCCCAGCATTTT. The encoded protein is CASSRGRTRNQPQHF.

This clonotype was seen more than once but under ten times. V is TRBV7-9 and J is TRBJ1-6; no reliable D call. This CDR3 region has 14 residues. Germline V gives CDR1 SEHNR, CDR2 FQNEAQ (reference sequence). V was shortened by 1 base and J by 10 bases, with 11 bases between the two germline ends. The CDR3 reads CASSLVGVGSPLHF. CDR3 in DNA: TGTGCCAGCAGCTTAGTTGGGGTCGGATCACCCCTCCACTTT.

This clonotype was picked up many times. The genes are TRBV2 and TRBJ2-7, with D maybe TRBD1 (5 bases). The CDR3 length is 14 residues. Trimming removed 6 bases at V and 7 bases at J, with 19 bases between. The germline gives CDR1 SNHLY, CDR2 FYNNEI. The CDR3 region has the DNA TGTGCCAGCAGGACCAGGGATTGGGGCTGGGAGCAGTACTTC. Amino acid sequence: CASRTRDWGWEQYF.

This clonotype was observed a few times. This sequence joins TRBV7-7 and TRBJ2-1; 10 nucleotides agree with TRBD2. This CDR3 spans 16 amino acids. Germline-derived CDR1 and CDR2 are SSHAT and FNYEAQ (reference sequence). Germline trimming cut 1 base from V and 10 bases from J; bases unmatched to any gene: 10. The CDR3 reads CASSLGSLAGEGEQFF. In DNA, the CDR3 is TGTGCCAGCAGCTTAGGATCGCTAGCGGGAGAGGGGGAGCAGTTCTTC.

This clonotype came up a few times. The chain carries TRBV28 and TRBJ1-3; D might be TRBD1 (5 bases). The V gene lost 5 bases and the J gene lost 4 bases, with 18 bases spanning the gap. The CDR3 spans 16 residues. CDR1 MDHEN and CDR2 SYDVKM come from the germline V gene. The CDR3 region is CASSHTVSGGGNTIYF. DNA for the CDR3: TGTGCCAGCAGTCACACTGTTTCGGGGGGAGGAAACACCATATATTTT.

This clonotype was seen many times. The chain has TRBV9 and TRBJ1-2; D is perhaps TRBD1 (5 bases). The V end was cut by 4 bases, the J end by 8 bases, with 18 bases between. Per the germline V gene, CDR1 is SGDLS and CDR2 is YYNGEE. The CDR3 runs to 14 residues. The CDR3 sequence: CASSTDGGKRGYTF. The CDR3 DNA reads as TGTGCCAGCAGCACCGACGGGGGAAAGAGGGGCTACACCTTC.

This clonotype has a count of ten or more. CDR3 in amino acids: CATSRDPGNQETQYF. DNA of the CDR3: TGTGCCACCAGCAGAGATCCGGGGAACCAAGAGACCCAGTACTTC. The chain couples TRBV15 to TRBJ2-5, with D tentatively TRBD2 (5 bases). The CDR3 runs 15 residues. Between the trimmed V and J ends, which lost 0 bases and 0 bases, there was a span of 8 bases. Germline assignment: CDR1 LNHNV and CDR2 YYDKDF (reference sequence). Full variable domain (remainder filled in from reference TRBV15 and TRBJ2-5): DAMVIQNPRYQVTQFGKPVTLSCSQTLNHNVMYWYQQKSSQAPKLLFHYYDKDFNNEADTPDNFQSRRPNTSFCFLDIRSPGLGDTAMYLCATSRDPGNQETQYFGPGTRLLVL.

About this clonotype: It may be a read error: a sequence one base away is much more abundant. V and J are TRBV4-3 and TRBJ2-1; 9 bases match TRBD1. Looked up from germline, CDR1 is LGHNA and CDR2 is YSLEER. The CDR3 contains 15 residues. The CDR3 loop reads CASRLDRGSYYEQFF. CDR3 DNA: TGCGCCAGCAGATTAGACAGGGGGTCCTACTATGAGCAGTTCTTC.

This clonotype was recorded a few times. The V and J genes are TRBV21-1 and TRBJ2-4; the DNA was not used to check the table's D call, TRBD2. TRBV21-1 is a pseudogene. The CDR3 has 20 amino acids. The CDR3 reads CASSFDSQGGVKKAKNIQYF. DNA for the CDR3: TGTGCCAGCAGCTTCGATTCCCAGGGAGGTGTAAAAAAGGCCAAAAACATTCAGTACTTC.

This clonotype was observed many times. The rearrangement links TRBV4-3 to TRBJ2-7; the D gene is possibly TRBD1 (5 bases). The CDR3 loop spans 14 amino acids. With 1 base removed from V and 2 bases from J, the gap between germline ends came to 9 bases. Germline CDR1 and CDR2: LGHNA and YSLEER. The CDR3 DNA follows: TGCGCCAGCAGCCAAGGGACACAGACCTACGAGCAGTACTTC. The encoded protein is CASSQGTQTYEQYF.

The chain joins TRBV20-1 to TRBJ2-7; TRBD2 is a possible D gene (6 bases). CDR3 length: 18 residues. Germline V gene sequence: CDR1 DFQATT, CDR2 SNEGSKA (reference sequence). The germline V and J ends were trimmed by 0 bases and 2 bases, with 23 bases remaining between them. The CDR3: CSARDSAGRNPRTYEQYF. For the CDR3, the DNA is TGCAGTGCTAGAGATTCAGCAGGGAGGAACCCCCGGACCTACGAGCAGTACTTC.